This T cell receptor beta chain emerged from a study of blood T cells in healthy people across ages (dated by TCRdb to about 2015). In terms of the full investigation: In model experiments, roughly one uniquely barcoded TCR beta cDNA molecule per two T cells was captured by template switching. The study measured age-related changes in TCR beta repertoire diversity using deep sequencing normalized with unique cDNA molecular identifiers. The donors were split into four age groups: young (average around 15 years), middle-aged (over 35), aged (over 55) and long-lived (under 85). To avoid experimental bias, donors of different ages were randomly spread across the sequencing lanes. The study analyzed two additional independent replicas of 1 million unique cDNA reads from the same blood draw for two donors, one aged 18 to 30 and one aged 80 or older. Study-level results and caveats: Estimates of total diversity based on one million sequenced T cells were regarded as lower bounds and as underestimates. Donor CMV infection status was unknown, potentially confounding age-related changes in expanded clonotypes. Compared with the aged group, the long-lived group had more naive CD4+ T cells, fewer expanded clones and increased TCR diversity, a pattern suggesting age selection. Observed TCR beta diversity per million T cells fell roughly linearly with age, and a significant reduction was already apparent by age around 40. Since profiling was done on bulk unsorted PBMCs, naive and antigen-experienced compartments could not be conclusively compared. A strong correlation was found between observed TCR beta diversity and the percentage of naive T cells measured by flow cytometry.

The germline ends are 17 bases apart after V is trimmed by 3 bases and J by 2 bases. Inclusive of the bounding cysteine and phenylalanine, the CDR3 is 18 residues long. Of all the DNA, just the CDR3 is kept, 54 bases in frame from base 1. CDR1 and CDR2, looked up from the germline V gene, are SNHLY and FYNNEI. The library relied on 5' RACE. For sequencing, an Illumina HiSeq 2500 was employed. A second PCR of roughly 7 to 11 cycles was run with a J-beta primer mix and a sample-barcoded 5' primer. A template-switch 5' adaptor carrying 12 random nucleotides introduced a unique molecular identifier onto each TCR beta cDNA molecule. At least 2.5 million CDR3-containing paired-end reads were obtained from each sample. First-strand cDNA was synthesized from all RNA with the Mint cDNA synthesis kit, primed by a TRBC-specific oligonucleotide. All cDNA was treated with uracil-DNA glycosylase and then went through a first 18-cycle PCR with the universal primers M1SS and BC2_uni_R. Per the authors' processing: For normalization, 1 million high-quality reads were randomly selected from each sample, with every read carrying a distinct molecular identifier. Instead of being binned into consensus sequences, reads with shared molecular identifiers were discarded. CDR3 identification, clonotype clustering and error correction used MiTCR with a Q25 quality threshold and the strictest error-elimination algorithm. A nonparametric unseen species model using Euler transformation provided a lower-bound estimate of total TCR beta diversity. TCRdb cleaned the public reads at Q25 with fastp, built clones with MiXCR and kept in-frame beta chains. Rows with one shared CDR3 protein collapse into an entry with the most common genes and DNA. In this record, the V and J calls reflect TCRdb's handling and not the investigators' own analysis. This sample holds around 1,500,000 distinct CDR3 sequences; roughly 45% were observed only once. The ten biggest clones cover roughly 7.9% of the sample.

The 39 donors, aged 6 to 90 years, were systemically healthy Caucasian individuals from Russia. Each donor gave ten milliliters of peripheral blood, collected into EDTA-treated Vacutainer tubes. Ficoll-Paque density-gradient centrifugation was used to isolate PBMCs, with at least 6.5 million per sample. Total RNA was extracted from PBMCs with Trizol reagent, with at least 6 micrograms obtained per sample. For every donor, an aliquot of PBMCs went through flow cytometry to measure the percentages of naive CD45RAhigh/CD27high T cells. As to this clonotype: Its antigen is still unknown. The sample holds no much larger clone one base away, and base qualities are not on file.

Sequencing used blood. Rearrangement joined TRBV2 to TRBJ2-6, and the D gene may be TRBD2, 7 bases matching. The receptor's source is a woman under 30 in good health. At the DNA level, the sequence is TGTGCCAGCAGTGAGGCCGGGGGGCTAGTTGCTGGGGCCAACGTCCTGACTTTC. It is translated as CASSEAGGLVAGANVLTF.